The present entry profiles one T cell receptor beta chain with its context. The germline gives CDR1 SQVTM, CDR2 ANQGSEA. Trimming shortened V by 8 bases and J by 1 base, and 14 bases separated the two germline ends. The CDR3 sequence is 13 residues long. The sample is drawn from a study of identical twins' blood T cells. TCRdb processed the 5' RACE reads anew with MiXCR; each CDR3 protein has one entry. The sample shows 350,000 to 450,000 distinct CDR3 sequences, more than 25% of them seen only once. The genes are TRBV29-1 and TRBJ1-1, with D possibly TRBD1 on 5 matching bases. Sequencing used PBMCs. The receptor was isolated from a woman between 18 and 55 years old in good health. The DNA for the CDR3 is TGCAGCACTATTCAGGGTCGGAACACTGAAGCTTTCTTT. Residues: CSTIQGRNTEAFF.